The next 11 T cell receptor beta chains were all read from a single sample in a study of T cell repertoires in cytomegalovirus infection. TCRdb reanalysed the reads using MiXCR and keeps one entry per CDR3 protein. The sample lists 630,000 or so distinct CDR3 sequences; 20% to 25% were seen once. The sequencing sample was made of CD8+ T cells from PBMCs. All receptors come from a human donor in good health (CMV status not recorded). Some clones in this sample may be carry-over from other donors' samples.

About this clonotype: The junction and the germline gene differ at one end; a read error may be behind it. This chain connects TRBV28 to TRBJ2-1; TRBD1 matches at 7 bases. Germline V gives CDR1 MDHEN, CDR2 SYDVKM. The CDR3 runs to 15 residues. In DNA, the CDR3 is TGTGCCAGCACTTTACAGGGGAGCTCCTACAATGAGCAGTTCTTC. Translating it yields CASTLQGSSYNEQFF.

This clonotype has a count of ten or more. This rearrangement joins TRBV28 to TRBJ1-1, with 7 positions matching TRBD1. V lost 7 bases, J lost 3 bases, and 8 bases stayed unmatched. From germline, CDR1 is MDHEN and CDR2 SYDVKM. The CDR3 is 14 amino acids. DNA of the CDR3: TGTGCCAGCAATTTCGACAGGGTGGACACTGAAGCTTTCTTT. It yields the protein CASNFDRVDTEAFF.

Many counts were recorded for this clonotype. The CDR3 loop is CASSTPGTGTYNEQFF. The CDR3 coding sequence is TGTGCCAGCAGCACACCGGGGACAGGGACATACAATGAGCAGTTCTTC. The chain combines TRBV11-2 with TRBJ2-1; TRBD1 aligns across 9 bases. V lost 5 bases and J lost 4; bases outside the gene matches: 9. The CDR3 is 16 amino acids. Germline CDR1 is SGHAT and CDR2 is FQNNGV.

This clonotype has only a few counts. The chain combines TRBV6-2 or TRBV6-3 with TRBJ2-5, with 7 positions matching TRBD2. Germline CDR1 reads MNHEY; CDR2 reads SVGEGT. The junction had 6 bases not matched to a gene; V was cut back by 6 bases and J by 2 bases. CDR3 length: 14 residues. The CDR3 DNA reads TGTGCCAGCAGGGGACTATCACTTCAAGAGACCCAGTACTTC. It is translated as CASRGLSLQETQYF.

This clonotype was seen a few times. J is TRBJ1-5 and V is TRBV20-1; no clear D. The CDR3 consists of 16 residues. V gave up 1 base and J gave up 1 base, with 14 bases separating them. Germline V gene data show CDR1 as DFQATT and CDR2 as SNEGSKA (reference sequence). CDR3 sequence (DNA): TGCAGTGCTAGAGCCACCCCCGGCGGCAGCAATCAGCCCCAGCATTTT. Residues: CSARATPGGSNQPQHF.

This sequence joins TRBV7-9 and TRBJ2-1, with 8 bases fitting TRBD2. In germline, CDR1 is SEHNR, CDR2 FQNEAQ (reference sequence). The junction had 8 bases not matched to a gene; V was cut back by 4 bases and J by 0 bases. The CDR3 runs 17 residues. The CDR3 sequence is CASSSLAGTTSYNEQFF. The CDR3 nucleotides are TGTGCCAGCAGCTCCTTAGCGGGGACCACCTCCTACAATGAGCAGTTCTTC.

Here the CDR3 reads CASQTSGGNEQFF. DNA of the CDR3: TGTGCCAGCCAGACTAGCGGGGGTAATGAGCAGTTCTTC. The genes are TRBV2 and TRBJ2-1, with 12 bases matching TRBD2. The CDR3 runs to 13 residues. The junction had 3 bases not matched to a gene; V was cut back by 8 bases and J by 7 bases. Germline loops: CDR1 SNHLY, CDR2 FYNNEI.

The table lists this clonotype with many counts. This chain uses TRBV7-3 with TRBJ1-1; TRBD1 agrees at 10 bases. V lost 5 bases, J lost 4 bases, and 10 bases stayed unmatched. Germline V gene sequence: CDR1 SGHTA, CDR2 FQGTGA. The CDR3 has 16 residues. The DNA of the CDR3 is TGTGCCAGCAGCACGGACAGGGGGGTCGAAGGCACTGAAGCTTTCTTT. It encodes CASSTDRGVEGTEAFF. Supplemented by reference TRBV7-3 and TRBJ1-1, the full variable domain reads GAGVSQTPSNKVTEKGKYVELRCDPISGHTALYWYRQSLGQGPEFLIYFQGTGAADDSGLPNDRFFAVRPEGSVSTLKIQRTERGDSAVYLCASSTDRGVEGTEAFFGQGTRLTVV.

Concerning this clonotype itself: Given a much more abundant clone one base away, this may be a read error. The chain is built from TRBV7-9 and TRBJ1-2, with D perhaps TRBD1 (5 bases). Germline loops: CDR1 SEHNR, CDR2 FQNEAQ (reference sequence). The CDR3 has 13 amino acids. The CDR3 reads CATYNRSSYCYTF. For the CDR3, the DNA is TGTGCCACATATAACAGGAGTTCCTATTGCTACACCTTC.

This clonotype came up many times. V is TRBV7-6 and J is TRBJ2-1, with 8 bases fitting TRBD2. Germline assignment: CDR1 SGHVS and CDR2 FNYEAQ. The J segment lost 7 bases and the V segment lost 4 bases, leaving 6 bases of the junction unmatched. The CDR3 runs 14 residues. This CDR3 is CASSSLAGHNEQFF. The DNA of the CDR3 is TGTGCCAGCAGCTCTCTAGCGGGCCATAATGAGCAGTTCTTC.

This clonotype was observed many times. V is TRBV28 and J is TRBJ2-2; 8 bases align to TRBD2. Losses at the gene ends were 2 bases for V and 1 base for J; bases not matched to a gene: 3. The V gene's germline CDR1 is MDHEN and CDR2 SYDVKM. The CDR3 consists of 16 residues. The CDR3 protein is CASSLGLAGNTGELFF. CDR3 sequence (DNA): TGTGCCAGCAGTTTAGGGCTAGCGGGGAACACCGGGGAGCTGTTTTTT.